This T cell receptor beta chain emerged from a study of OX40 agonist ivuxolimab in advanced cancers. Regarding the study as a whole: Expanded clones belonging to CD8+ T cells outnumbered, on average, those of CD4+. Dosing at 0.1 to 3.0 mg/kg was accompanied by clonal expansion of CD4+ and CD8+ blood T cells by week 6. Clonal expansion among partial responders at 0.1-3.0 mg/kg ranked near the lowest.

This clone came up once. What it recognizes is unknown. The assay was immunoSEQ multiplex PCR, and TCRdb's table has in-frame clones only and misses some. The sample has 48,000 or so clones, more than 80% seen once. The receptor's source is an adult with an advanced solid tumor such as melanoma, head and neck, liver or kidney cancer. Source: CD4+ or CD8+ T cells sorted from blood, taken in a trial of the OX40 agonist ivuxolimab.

The CDR3 DNA follows: TGTGCCAGCAGTGAAGACGGAGCGGCTAGCACAGATACGCAGTATTTT. This sequence encodes CASSEDGAASTDTQYF. The V call is TRBV2, the J call TRBJ2-3, with D possibly being TRBD2 (5 bases). Germline V gives CDR1 SNHLY, CDR2 FYNNEI. V gave up 1 base and J gave up 0 bases, with 11 bases separating them. This CDR3 is 16 amino acids long.